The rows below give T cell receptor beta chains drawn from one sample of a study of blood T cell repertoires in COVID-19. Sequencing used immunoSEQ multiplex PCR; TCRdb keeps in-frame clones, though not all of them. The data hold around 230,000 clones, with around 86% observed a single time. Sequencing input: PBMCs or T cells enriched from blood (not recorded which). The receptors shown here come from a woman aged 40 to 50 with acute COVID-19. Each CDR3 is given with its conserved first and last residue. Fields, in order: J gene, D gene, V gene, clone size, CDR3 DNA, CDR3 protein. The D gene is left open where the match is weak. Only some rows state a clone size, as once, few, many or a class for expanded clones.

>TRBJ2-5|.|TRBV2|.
TGTGCCAGCAGTGAATCCGGCGGGGCTCAAGAGACCCAGTACTTC
CASSESGGAQETQYF
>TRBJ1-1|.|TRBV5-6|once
TGTGCCAGCCTTAAAGGGCATTGGGGAGGGGACACTGAAGCTTTCTTT
CASLKGHWGGDTEAFF
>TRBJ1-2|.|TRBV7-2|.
TGTGCCAGCAGCTTAGGAGGGGGTACTAACTATGGCTACACCTTC
CASSLGGGTNYGYTF
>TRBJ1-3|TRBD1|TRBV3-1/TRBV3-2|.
TGTGCCAGCAGCCGGGGGACAGGTTCTTATGGAAACACCATATATTTT
CASSRGTGSYGNTIYF
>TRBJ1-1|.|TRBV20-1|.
TGCAGTGCTAGAAAGGCGGAGGGAGCTTTCTTT
CSARKAEGAFF
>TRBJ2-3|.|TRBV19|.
TGTGCCAGTAGCACCCCTCGGCCAGGAAGCACAGATACGCAGTATTTT
CASSTPRPGSTDTQYF
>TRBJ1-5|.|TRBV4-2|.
TGTGCCAGCAGTCTGGGATGGGGGGATCAGCCCCAGCATTTT
CASSLGWGDQPQHF
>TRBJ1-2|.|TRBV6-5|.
TGTGCCATATTCGGCGGGCTCACGGATGGCTACACCTTC
CAIFGGLTDGYTF
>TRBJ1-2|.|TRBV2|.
TGTGCCAGCAGAGCACCTCAGGGATTCTATGGCTACACCTTC
CASRAPQGFYGYTF
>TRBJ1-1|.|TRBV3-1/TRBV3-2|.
TGTGCCAGCAGCCAAGGGAGAGCTGAAGCTTTCTTT
CASSQGRAEAFF